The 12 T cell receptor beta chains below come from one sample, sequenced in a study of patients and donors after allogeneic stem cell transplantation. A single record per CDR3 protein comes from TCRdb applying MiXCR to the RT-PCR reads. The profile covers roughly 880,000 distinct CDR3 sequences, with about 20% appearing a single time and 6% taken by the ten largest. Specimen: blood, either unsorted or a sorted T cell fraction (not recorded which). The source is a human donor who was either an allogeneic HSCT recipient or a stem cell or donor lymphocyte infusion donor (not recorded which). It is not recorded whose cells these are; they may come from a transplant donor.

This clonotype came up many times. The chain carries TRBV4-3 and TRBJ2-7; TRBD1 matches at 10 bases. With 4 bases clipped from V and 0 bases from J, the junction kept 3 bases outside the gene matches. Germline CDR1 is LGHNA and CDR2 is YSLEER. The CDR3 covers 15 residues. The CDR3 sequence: CASSRGTGDSYEQYF. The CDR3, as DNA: TGCGCCAGCAGCCGAGGGACAGGGGACTCCTACGAGCAGTACTTC.

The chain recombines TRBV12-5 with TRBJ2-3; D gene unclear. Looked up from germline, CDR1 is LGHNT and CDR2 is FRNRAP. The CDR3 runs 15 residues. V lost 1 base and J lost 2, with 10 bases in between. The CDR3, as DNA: TGTGCTAGTGGTTTGGACCCGAGGCTCACAGATACGCAGTATTTT. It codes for CASGLDPRLTDTQYF. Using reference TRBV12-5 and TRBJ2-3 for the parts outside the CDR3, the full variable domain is DARVTQTPRHKVTEMGQEVTMRCQPILGHNTVFWYRQTMMQGLELLAYFRNRAPLDDSGMPKDRFSAEMPDATLATLKIQPSEPRDSAVYFCASGLDPRLTDTQYFGPGTRLTVL.

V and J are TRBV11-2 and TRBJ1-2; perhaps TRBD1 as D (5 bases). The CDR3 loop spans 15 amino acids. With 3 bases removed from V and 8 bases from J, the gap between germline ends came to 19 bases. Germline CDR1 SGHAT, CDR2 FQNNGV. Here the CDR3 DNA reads TGTGCCAGCAGCTTTCCTCCGGCAGGGCTAAGGGGCTACACCTTC. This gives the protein CASSFPPAGLRGYTF. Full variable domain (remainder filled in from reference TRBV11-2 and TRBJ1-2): EAGVAQSPRYKIIEKRQSVAFWCNPISGHATLYWYQQILGQGPKLLIQFQNNGVVDDSQLPKDRFSAERLKGVDSTLKIQPAKLEDSAVYLCASSFPPAGLRGYTFGSGTRLTVV.

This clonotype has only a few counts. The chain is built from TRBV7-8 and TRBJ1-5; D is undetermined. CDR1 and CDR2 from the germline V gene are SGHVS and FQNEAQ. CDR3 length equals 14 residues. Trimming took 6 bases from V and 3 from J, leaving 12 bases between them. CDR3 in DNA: TGTGCCAGCAGACGTGGTACAGTCAATCAGCCCCAGCATTTT. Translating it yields CASRRGTVNQPQHF.

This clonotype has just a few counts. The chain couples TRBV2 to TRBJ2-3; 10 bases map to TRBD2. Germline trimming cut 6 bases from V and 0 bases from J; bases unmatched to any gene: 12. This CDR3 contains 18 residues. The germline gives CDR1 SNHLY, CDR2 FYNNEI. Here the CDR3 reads CASSGVTMTSGSTDTQYF. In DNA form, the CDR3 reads TGTGCCAGCAGCGGAGTAACAATGACTAGCGGGAGCACAGATACGCAGTATTTT. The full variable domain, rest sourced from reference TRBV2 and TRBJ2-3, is EPEVTQTPSHQVTQMGQEVILRCVPISNHLYFYWYRQILGQKVEFLVSFYNNEISEKSEIFDDQFSVERPDGSNFTLKIRSTKLEDSAMYFCASSGVTMTSGSTDTQYFGPGTRLTVL.

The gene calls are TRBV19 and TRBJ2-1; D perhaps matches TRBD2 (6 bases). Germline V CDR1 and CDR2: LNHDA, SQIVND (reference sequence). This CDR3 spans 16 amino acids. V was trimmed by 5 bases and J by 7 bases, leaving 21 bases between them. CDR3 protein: CASSPPPRGTGNEQFF. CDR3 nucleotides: TGTGCCAGTAGTCCCCCCCCCCGGGGGACGGGGAATGAGCAGTTCTTC.

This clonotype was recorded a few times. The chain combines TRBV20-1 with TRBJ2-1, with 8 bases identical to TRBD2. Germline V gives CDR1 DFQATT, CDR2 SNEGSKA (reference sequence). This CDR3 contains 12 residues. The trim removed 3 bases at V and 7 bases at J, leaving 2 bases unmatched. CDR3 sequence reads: CSARREVNEQFF. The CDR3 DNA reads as TGCAGTGCTAGGCGGGAGGTGAATGAGCAGTTCTTC.

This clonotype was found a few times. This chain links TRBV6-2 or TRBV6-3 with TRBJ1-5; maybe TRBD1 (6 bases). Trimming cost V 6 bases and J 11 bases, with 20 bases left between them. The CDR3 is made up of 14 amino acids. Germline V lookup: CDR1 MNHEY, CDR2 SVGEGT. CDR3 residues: CASSLEGRGRSQHF. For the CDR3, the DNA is TGTGCCAGCAGCCTTGAGGGCAGGGGAAGGTCCCAGCATTTT.

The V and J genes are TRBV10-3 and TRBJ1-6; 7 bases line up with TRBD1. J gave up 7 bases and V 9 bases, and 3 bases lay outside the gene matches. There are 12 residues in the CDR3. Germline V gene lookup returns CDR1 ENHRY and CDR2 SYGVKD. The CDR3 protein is CAIGTDNSPLHF. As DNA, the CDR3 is TGTGCCATAGGGACAGACAATTCACCCCTCCACTTT.

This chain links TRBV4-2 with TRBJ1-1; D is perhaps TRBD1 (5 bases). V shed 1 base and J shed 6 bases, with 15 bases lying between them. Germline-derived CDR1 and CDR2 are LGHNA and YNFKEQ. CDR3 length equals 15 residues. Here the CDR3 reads CASSQGEKGDAEAFF. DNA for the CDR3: TGTGCCAGCAGCCAAGGTGAAAAAGGGGACGCTGAAGCTTTCTTT.

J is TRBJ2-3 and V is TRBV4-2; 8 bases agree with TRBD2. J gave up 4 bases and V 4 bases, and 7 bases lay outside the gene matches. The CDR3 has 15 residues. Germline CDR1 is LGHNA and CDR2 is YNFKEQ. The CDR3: CASSPGLAGPDTQYF. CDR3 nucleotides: TGTGCCAGCAGCCCCGGACTAGCTGGCCCAGATACGCAGTATTTT.

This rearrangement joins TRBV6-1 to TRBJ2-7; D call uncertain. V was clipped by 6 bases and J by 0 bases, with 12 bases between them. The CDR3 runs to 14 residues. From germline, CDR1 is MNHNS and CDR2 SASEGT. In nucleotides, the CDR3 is TGTGCCAGCAGCTGGGTGGCAGACTCCTACGAGCAGTACTTC. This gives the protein CASSWVADSYEQYF.